This is a list of T cell receptor beta chains from one sample in a study of human T cells and chemical hapten exposure. TCRdb re-called the RACE reads with MiXCR, one entry per CDR3 protein. The sample carries under 450,000 distinct CDR3 sequences, about 6% recorded once. This material consisted of whole blood, taken in connection with sensitization to the hapten diphenylcyclopropenone (DPC). These receptor sequences come from a woman in her late teens or twenties with alopecia areata. Some clones in this sample may be carry-over from other donors' samples. Each CDR3 is given without its conserved first and last residue.

CDR3: ASSFRRGADTQY; V: TRBV12-3/TRBV12-4; length: 12; J: TRBJ2-3
CDR3: ASSSQTGELVTEAF; V: TRBV5-1; length: 14; J: TRBJ1-1
CDR3: ASSLRSGDEKLF; V: TRBV6-2/TRBV6-3; length: 12; J: TRBJ1-4
CDR3: ASSETGGSGYT; V: TRBV28; length: 11; J: TRBJ1-2
CDR3: ASSSEVDTQY; V: TRBV7-9; length: 10; J: TRBJ2-3
CDR3: ASSFLKGYEQY; V: TRBV5-1; length: 11; J: TRBJ2-7
CDR3: ASSEEGRNTEAF; V: TRBV25-1; length: 12; J: TRBJ1-1
CDR3: ASSPTGYTEAF; V: TRBV18; length: 11; J: TRBJ1-1
CDR3: SVGGEAF; V: TRBV29-1; length: 7; J: TRBJ1-1
CDR3: ASSLVVSYNSPLH; V: TRBV11-2; length: 13; J: TRBJ1-6
CDR3: ASSYDRGDMNTEAF; V: TRBV6-5; length: 14; J: TRBJ1-1
CDR3: ASSQGTPYTIY; V: TRBV4-1; length: 11; J: TRBJ1-3
CDR3: ASSQTSGGARYTDTQY; V: TRBV4-1; length: 16; J: TRBJ2-3
CDR3: SVQTGKHMNTEAF; V: TRBV29-1; length: 13; J: TRBJ1-1
CDR3: ASISMGPKEKLF; V: TRBV7-9; length: 12; J: TRBJ1-4
CDR3: ASPSHATGAADTQY; V: TRBV6-6; length: 14; J: TRBJ2-3
CDR3: AISLTDTQY; V: TRBV10-3; length: 9; J: TRBJ2-3
CDR3: ASSYPDFGGNQETQY; V: TRBV6-2/TRBV6-3; length: 15; J: TRBJ2-5
CDR3: ASSLAPVKGFMKPLH; V: TRBV7-8; length: 15; J: TRBJ1-6
CDR3: ASSPTDNSPLH; V: TRBV12-3/TRBV12-4; length: 11; J: TRBJ1-6
CDR3: ASSSGTQEAF; V: TRBV12-3/TRBV12-4; length: 10; J: TRBJ1-1
CDR3: ASSLKRPFTLTTTNEKLF; V: TRBV12-3/TRBV12-4; length: 18; J: TRBJ1-4
CDR3: ASSRPVQGVIPNTDTQY; V: TRBV6-1; length: 17; J: TRBJ2-3
CDR3: ASSSCQGAVDAEAF; V: TRBV7-3; length: 14; J: TRBJ1-1
CDR3: ASSLADRGGEKLF; V: TRBV7-8; length: 13; J: TRBJ1-4
CDR3: ASSLDGGQGSPLH; V: TRBV5-4; length: 13; J: TRBJ1-6
CDR3: ASSQEYWTARTDTQY; V: TRBV4-3; length: 15; J: TRBJ2-3
CDR3: SAGGGTEAF; V: TRBV20-1; length: 9; J: TRBJ1-1
CDR3: ASSLSAGTDTQY; V: TRBV11-2; length: 12; J: TRBJ2-3
CDR3: ASSLLLAEGYNEQF; V: TRBV14; length: 14; J: TRBJ2-1
CDR3: ASVPSLGGNYGYT; V: TRBV2; length: 13; J: TRBJ1-2
CDR3: SVEQTPVNTEAF; V: TRBV29-1; length: 12; J: TRBJ1-1
CDR3: ASSLTSYNEQF; V: TRBV5-1; length: 11; J: TRBJ2-1
CDR3: ASSAQGQGADEQF; V: TRBV6-1; length: 13; J: TRBJ2-1
CDR3: ASSLRPYSVDTEAF; V: TRBV12-3/TRBV12-4; length: 14; J: TRBJ1-1
CDR3: ASSPYPTSGATDTQY; V: TRBV5-1; length: 15; J: TRBJ2-3
CDR3: ASSLAYRDKY; V: TRBV11-2; length: 10; J: TRBJ2-7
CDR3: SARDAGEAF; V: TRBV20-1; length: 9; J: TRBJ1-1
CDR3: SAPGTSGGQETQY; V: TRBV20-1; length: 13; J: TRBJ2-5
CDR3: ASSGRTGSEKLF; V: TRBV7-6; length: 12; J: TRBJ1-4
CDR3: ASSQDEKGSYGYT; V: TRBV14; length: 13; J: TRBJ1-2
CDR3: ASSQDPTPRGEGGELF; V: TRBV3-1; length: 16; J: TRBJ2-2
CDR3: ASSLGLGSPLH; V: TRBV5-5; length: 11; J: TRBJ1-6